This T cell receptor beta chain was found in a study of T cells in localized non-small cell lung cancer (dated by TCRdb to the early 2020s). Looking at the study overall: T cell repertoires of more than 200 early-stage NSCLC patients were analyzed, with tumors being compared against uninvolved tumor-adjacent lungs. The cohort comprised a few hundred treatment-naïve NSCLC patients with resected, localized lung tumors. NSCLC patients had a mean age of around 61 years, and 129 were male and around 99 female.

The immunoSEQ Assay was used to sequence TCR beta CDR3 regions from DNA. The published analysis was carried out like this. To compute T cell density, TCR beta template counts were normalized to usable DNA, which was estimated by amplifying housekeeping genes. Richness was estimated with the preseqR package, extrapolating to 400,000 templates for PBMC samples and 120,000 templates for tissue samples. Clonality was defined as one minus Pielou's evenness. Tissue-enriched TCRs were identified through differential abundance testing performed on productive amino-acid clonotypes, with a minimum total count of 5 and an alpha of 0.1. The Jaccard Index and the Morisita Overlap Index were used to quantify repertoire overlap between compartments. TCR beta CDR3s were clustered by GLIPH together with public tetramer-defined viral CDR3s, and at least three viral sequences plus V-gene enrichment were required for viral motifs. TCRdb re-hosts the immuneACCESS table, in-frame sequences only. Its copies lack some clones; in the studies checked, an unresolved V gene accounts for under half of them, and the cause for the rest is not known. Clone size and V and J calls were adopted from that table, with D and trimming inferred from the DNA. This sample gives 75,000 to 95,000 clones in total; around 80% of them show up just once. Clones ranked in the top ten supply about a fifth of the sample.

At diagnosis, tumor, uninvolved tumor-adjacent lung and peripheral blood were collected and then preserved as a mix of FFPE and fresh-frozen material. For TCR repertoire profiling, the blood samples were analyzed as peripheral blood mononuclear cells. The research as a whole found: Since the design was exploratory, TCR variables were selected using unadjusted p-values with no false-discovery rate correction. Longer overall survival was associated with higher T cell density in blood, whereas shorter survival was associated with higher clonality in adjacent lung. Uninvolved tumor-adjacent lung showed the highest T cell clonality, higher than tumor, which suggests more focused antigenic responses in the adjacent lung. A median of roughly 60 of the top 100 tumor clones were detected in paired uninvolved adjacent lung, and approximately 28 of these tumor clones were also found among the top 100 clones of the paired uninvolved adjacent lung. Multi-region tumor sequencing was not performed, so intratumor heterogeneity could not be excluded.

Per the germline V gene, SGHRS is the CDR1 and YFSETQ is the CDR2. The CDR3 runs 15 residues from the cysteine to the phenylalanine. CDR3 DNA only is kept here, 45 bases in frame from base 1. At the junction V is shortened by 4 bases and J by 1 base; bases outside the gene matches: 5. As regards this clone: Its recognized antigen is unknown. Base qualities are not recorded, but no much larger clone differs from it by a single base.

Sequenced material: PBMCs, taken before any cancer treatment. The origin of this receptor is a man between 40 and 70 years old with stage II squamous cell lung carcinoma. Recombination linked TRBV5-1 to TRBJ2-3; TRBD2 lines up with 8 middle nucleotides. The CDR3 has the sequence CASSPLTSGTDTQYF. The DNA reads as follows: TGCGCCAGCAGCCCGTTGACTAGCGGCACAGATACGCAGTATTTT. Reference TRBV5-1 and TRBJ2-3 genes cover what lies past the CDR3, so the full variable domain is KAGVTQTPRYLIKTRGQQVTLSCSPISGHRSVSWYQQTPGQGLQFLFEYFSETQRNKGNFPGRFSGRQFSNSRSEMNVSTLELGDSALYLCASSPLTSGTDTQYFGPGTRLTVL.